One sample yielded the 8 T cell receptor beta chains listed below, sequenced in a study of T cell responses to AZD1222 COVID-19 vaccine. Only in-frame clones appear in the TCRdb table, and some are missing; sequencing was by immunoSEQ multiplex PCR. This sample has about 120,000 clones, with roughly nine tenths found just once. Sequencing was performed on peripheral blood, taken on day 0 of AZD1222 vaccination. Receptor source: an adult in good health.

CDR3 DNA: TGTGCCAGCAGCGAGGTGAACACTGAAGCTTTCTTT. Amino acid sequence: CASSEVNTEAFF. V gene TRBV9 combines with J gene TRBJ1-1, with D hard to call. The CDR3 spans 12 residues. Germline V lookup: CDR1 SGDLS, CDR2 YYNGEE. The V end was cut by 3 bases, the J end by 0 bases, with 3 bases between.

The chain links TRBV5-6 to TRBJ2-6; D uncertain. The V end lost 1 base, the J end lost 0 bases, and 5 bases lay between the germline ends. Germline V gene sequence: CDR1 SGHDT, CDR2 YYEEEE. This CDR3 comprises 15 residues. The CDR3 sequence: CASSLTSSGANVLTF. Written as DNA, the CDR3 is TGTGCCAGCAGCTTGACAAGCTCTGGGGCCAACGTCCTGACTTTC.

The gene calls are TRBV4-2 and TRBJ2-6; the D is unclear. There are 16 residues in the CDR3. Trimming shortened V by 2 bases and J by 2 bases, and 10 bases separated the two germline ends. CDR1 is LGHNA, CDR2 YNFKEQ, per germline. CDR3 DNA: TGTGCCAGCAGCCAATCCTGGGTGGCTGGGGCCAACGTCCTGACTTTC. This gives the protein CASSQSWVAGANVLTF.

Only one count was recorded for this clone. This chain joins TRBV5-4 and TRBJ2-7, with 8 nucleotides matching TRBD2. CDR3 length: 13 amino acids. CDR1 is SGHNT, CDR2 YYREEE, per germline (reference sequence). V dropped 3 bases and J dropped 5; count of bases not matched to a gene: 4. Here the CDR3 DNA reads TGTGCCAGCAGCTCTGCGGGGGGCAACGAGCAGTACTTC. It yields the protein CASSSAGGNEQYF.

The rearrangement uses TRBV5-1 and TRBJ2-2; the match to TRBD2 covers 10 bases. Germline CDR1 is SGHRS and CDR2 is YFSETQ. The V gene end was trimmed by 0 bases and the J gene end by 5 bases; junction bases not matched to a gene: 4. The CDR3 runs 16 residues. This CDR3 reads CASSLVASGSTGELFF. In DNA form, the CDR3 reads TGCGCCAGCAGCTTGGTAGCTAGCGGGAGTACCGGGGAGCTGTTTTTT.

The V call is TRBV5-1, the J call TRBJ1-3; no clear D. The V end lost 0 bases, the J end lost 0 bases, and 10 bases lay between the germline ends. CDR1 SGHRS and CDR2 YFSETQ come from the germline V gene. The CDR3 spans 16 residues. CDR3 bases: TGCGCCAGCAGCTTGGGTCTTTCCCCCTCTGGAAACACCATATATTTT. As protein: CASSLGLSPSGNTIYF.

This chain joins TRBV7-9 and TRBJ2-5, with a tentative D call TRBD1 (5 bases). This CDR3 spans 13 amino acids. V shed 5 bases and J shed 5 bases, with 12 bases lying between them. The V gene's germline CDR1 is SEHNR and CDR2 FQNEAQ (reference sequence). The CDR3 is CASSRRGSETQYF. For the CDR3, the DNA is TGTGCCAGCAGCCGAAGGGGCAGCGAGACCCAGTACTTC.

Only one count was recorded for this clone. The CDR3 DNA follows: TGTGCCAGCAGCGGGTCGGGAGCGGGCTACACAGATACGCAGTATTTT. It yields the protein CASSGSGAGYTDTQYF. The V call is TRBV21-1, the J call TRBJ2-3; the DNA was not used to check the table's D call, TRBD2. TRBV21-1 counts as a pseudogene. CDR3 size: 16 residues.